The T cell receptor (beta chain) under discussion was sequenced for a study of T-cell memory formation after mild COVID-19. At the level of the study: Largely donor-specific sequence clusters came from two donors. Study-wide results and caveats: The CD4+ clones that contracted clustered mainly within CM and EM, and the CD8+ clones concentrated in EMRA. Memory from before infection featured some responding clones, which suggests cross-reactive memory joined.

TCRdb called the 5' RACE reads again in MiXCR, with one record for every CDR3 protein. The sample has 350,000 to 500,000 distinct CDR3 sequences, roughly a quarter seen once. The sample holds a few counts of this clonotype. What it binds is unknown. CDR3 size: 15 residues. Trimming took off 0 bases at V and 1 base at J, with 9 bases between the two ends. Per the germline V gene, CDR1 is MGHRA and CDR2 is YSYEKL. The sequenced sample consisted of PBMCs or a T cell subset sorted from them (not recorded which). This chain connects TRBV4-1 to TRBJ1-1; D is uncertain. The source is an adult woman who had mild COVID-19 (a few samples of this study predate the infection). Cell type and time point are not known. The CDR3 DNA reads as TGCGCCAGCAGCCAAGACTCGGAGAGGAACACTGAAGCTTTCTTT. Protein sequence: CASSQDSERNTEAFF.